This passage covers 12 T cell receptor beta chains from one sample sequenced in a study of technical replicates of blood from several donors (dated by TCRdb to 2016 to 2017). Library preparation used the immunoSEQ multiplex PCR assay. The immuneACCESS repertoire file appears here via TCRdb, limited to in-frame rearrangements. These files lack a portion of the clones; in checked studies, under half of the deficit traces to unresolved V genes, and the cause of the others is not known. This sample is represented by 65,000 to 85,000 clones; roughly 98% of them were singletons. Clones ranked in the top ten supply 0.15% of the sample. Source material: T cells isolated from PBMCs. These receptor sequences come from a human donor in good health.

In this sample, this clone turned up once. The chain couples TRBV6-1 to TRBJ2-7; the D gene is possibly TRBD2 (6 bases). Germline lookup yields CDR1 MNHNS and CDR2 SASEGT. V dropped 7 bases and J dropped 2 bases, with 9 bases sitting between them. CDR3 length: 12 residues. The CDR3 loop is CASNGGTYEQYF. The CDR3 DNA follows: TGTGCCAGCAACGGAGGGACCTACGAGCAGTACTTC.

This chain connects TRBV7-9 to TRBJ2-1; possible D gene TRBD2, 5 bases. The CDR3 covers 16 residues. V lost 4 bases to trimming and J lost 0 bases, with 13 bases between them. The germline V gene encodes CDR1 SEHNR and CDR2 FQNEAQ (reference sequence). The CDR3 sequence: CASSSRLLTSYNEQFF. Written as DNA, the CDR3 is TGTGCCAGCAGCTCTAGACTATTAACCTCCTACAATGAGCAGTTCTTC.

This clone was detected only a few times. The V gene is TRBV18, the J gene TRBJ2-2; 10 bases agree with TRBD2. J lost 4 bases, V lost 0 bases, and 2 bases had no gene match. The length of the CDR3 is 16 residues. The V gene's germline CDR1 is KGHSH and CDR2 LQKENI. Here the CDR3 reads CASSPPASGSTGELFF. In DNA, the CDR3 is TGTGCCAGCTCACCACCGGCTAGCGGGAGCACCGGGGAGCTGTTTTTT.

The chain recombines TRBV11-2 with TRBJ2-7, with 12 bases lining up with TRBD1. Trimming took 5 bases from V and 4 from J; bases not matched to a gene: 15. Germline CDR1 and CDR2: SGHAT and FQNNGV. The CDR3 loop spans 18 amino acids. The CDR3 nucleotides read TGTGCCAGCAGCCTACTAATGACCGGGACAGGGGGCTTGTACGAGCAGTACTTC. Translating gives CASSLLMTGTGGLYEQYF.

This clone has just one count. The chain has TRBV30 and TRBJ2-5; 7 bases map to TRBD1. This CDR3 comprises 13 residues. J gave up 1 base and V 5 bases, and 4 bases lay outside the gene matches. The germline V gene has CDR1 GTSNPN and CDR2 SVGIG (reference sequence). The CDR3 spells CAWGGQLQETQYF. The CDR3 region has the DNA TGTGCCTGGGGGGGACAGCTCCAAGAGACCCAGTACTTC.

This sequence joins TRBV6-1 and TRBJ1-2; maybe TRBD1 (5 bases). The germline gives CDR1 MNHNS, CDR2 SASEGT. The germline V and J ends were trimmed by 7 bases and 4 bases, with 10 bases remaining between them. This CDR3 spans 12 amino acids. This CDR3 reads CASMVGGYGYTF. The DNA of the CDR3 is TGTGCCAGCATGGTGGGGGGCTATGGCTACACCTTC.

The CDR3 reads CAWSVLGRADTQYF. The CDR3, as DNA: TGTGCCTGGAGTGTATTGGGCCGCGCAGATACGCAGTATTTT. V and J are TRBV30 and TRBJ2-3; D is unclear. This CDR3 is 14 amino acids long. CDR1 is GTSNPN, CDR2 SVGIG, per germline (reference sequence). Trimming stripped 0 bases from V and 4 bases from J, with 11 bases between.

This clone showed up just once. The J gene is TRBJ2-7, the V gene TRBV5-6; TRBD1 matches at 7 bases. The CDR3 is made up of 15 amino acids. Germline CDR1 and CDR2: SGHDT and YYEEEE. V dropped 5 bases and J dropped 1; count of bases not matched to a gene: 9. The CDR3 sequence: CASSYRGIESYEQYF. In DNA, the CDR3 is TGTGCCAGCAGTTACAGGGGCATTGAATCCTACGAGCAGTACTTC.

CDR3 coding DNA: TGTGCCAGCAACGGGAGTCCTGCGAATGAGCAGTTCTTC. Residues: CASNGSPANEQFF. The chain carries TRBV27 and TRBJ2-1; tentative D call: TRBD2 (6 bases). Germline V gene lookup returns CDR1 MNHEY and CDR2 SMNVEV (reference sequence). The V end was cut by 7 bases, the J end by 7 bases, with 14 bases between. This CDR3 is built from 13 residues.

This rearrangement joins TRBV5-1 to TRBJ2-7; D gene ambiguous. The germline CDR1 and CDR2 sequences are SGHRS and YFSETQ. The CDR3 spans 14 residues. Trimming removed 0 bases from V and 0 bases from J, with 7 bases in between. CDR3 bases: TGCGCCAGCAGCTTGGCGTACAGCTCCTACGAGCAGTACTTC. Its translation is CASSLAYSSYEQYF.

This clone was counted a single time. This sequence joins TRBV4-1 and TRBJ2-1; D perhaps matches TRBD2 (6 bases). V was trimmed by 2 bases and J by 9 bases, leaving 14 bases between them. The V gene's germline CDR1 is MGHRA and CDR2 YSYEKL. The CDR3 sequence is 14 residues long. The CDR3 here is CASSQTSFMGEQFF. CDR3 DNA sequence: TGCGCCAGCAGCCAAACTAGCTTCATGGGTGAGCAGTTCTTC.

The rearrangement links TRBV6-1 to TRBJ2-5; D gene unclear. Germline V CDR1 and CDR2: MNHNS, SASEGT. V was pared by 4 bases and J by 2 bases, with 8 bases between. The CDR3 totals 13 residues. CDR3 sequence: CASSAEAQETQYF. In DNA form, the CDR3 reads TGTGCCAGCAGTGCGGAAGCGCAAGAGACCCAGTACTTC.